This TCR beta chain was recorded in a study of blood T cell repertoires in COVID-19. Study in general: Samples taken during acute and convalescent COVID-19 were collected in the United States, Italy and Spain. Sources were T cells, B-cell-depleted T cells, or PBMCs; the material itself was cDNA or gDNA.

Original data processing: Reference gene primer amplification yielded estimated nucleated cell counts. Sequencing was performed with immunoSEQ multiplex PCR; in TCRdb, only in-frame clones are kept and a portion is missing. The DNA was the basis for D and trimming; V, J and clone size are from that table. The sample lists 90,000 or so clones, over 70% occurring once. Germline CDR1 and CDR2: KGHDR and SFDVKD. With 7 bases removed from V and 6 bases from J, the gap between germline ends came to 9 bases. The CDR3 has 12 amino acids. The TCR was taken from a man older than 75 with active or convalescent COVID-19. The sequenced sample consisted of peripheral blood. The chain couples TRBV24-1 to TRBJ2-1; D may be TRBD2 (6 bases). CDR3 protein: CATRSRGNEQFF. CDR3 DNA: TGTGCCACCAGGTCGCGGGGCAATGAGCAGTTCTTC.